The entry that follows covers one T cell receptor beta chain sequence. Its target is unknown. PCR was performed using 60 Vbeta and 13 Jbeta primers. Assay used: immunoSEQ multiplex PCR; TCRdb lists only in-frame clones, some missing. Of 70,000 to 95,000 clones listed, 75% are singletons. The sample comes from a study of cytomegalovirus exposure and HLA in healthy donors. Study background: Of all 400 or so donors who were genotyped, roughly 81% belonged to the Caucasian-associated ancestry cluster.

General study findings and limits: A few CMV-associated chains were confirmed in vitro to be specific for CMV antigens. In a later analysis, parvovirus B19, influenza, CMV and Epstein-Barr virus appeared linked to several top co-occurrence clusters. Clonal expansion was found to be greater in HLA-associated TCR beta chains than in equally common others in a later analysis.

V lost 8 bases and J 7 bases, leaving 8 bases between the germline ends. Germline V gene data show CDR1 as MNHEY and CDR2 as SVGAGI. The CDR3 totals 10 residues. Input material: PBMCs. This chain uses TRBV6-5 with TRBJ2-5; no clear D gene. The TCR comes from a man between 35 and 55 years old in good health and CMV-seronegative. The CDR3 loop reads CASGLSTQYF. For the CDR3, the DNA is TGTGCCAGCGGCCTTTCGACCCAGTACTTC.